These 29 T cell receptor beta chains originate from one sample sequenced in a study of blood T cell repertoires in COVID-19. Assay used: immunoSEQ multiplex PCR; TCRdb lists only in-frame clones, some missing. The sample contains 75,000 to 85,000 clones, less than 90% of which appear only once. The sequenced material came from peripheral blood. The source is a human donor in a cohort sampled during active COVID-19.

This sequence joins TRBV3-1 (or the pseudogene TRBV3-2) and TRBJ1-6, with D maybe TRBD1 (6 bases). The V and J ends lost 7 bases and 14 bases respectively, with 24 bases between them. Germline CDR1 reads LGHDT; CDR2 reads YNNKEL (reference sequence). This CDR3 spans 15 amino acids. For the CDR3, the DNA is TGTGCCAGCACGAAAGGATACCGGGACACAGAAACCCTCCACTTT. Amino acids: CASTKGYRDTETLHF.

V gene TRBV7-2 combines with J gene TRBJ2-3; a possible D gene is TRBD2 (5 bases). Germline V gene data show CDR1 as SGHTA and CDR2 as FQGNSA. CDR3 length: 14 amino acids. Trimming shortened V by 5 bases and J by 3 bases, and 12 bases separated the two germline ends. The CDR3 DNA reads TGTGCCAGCAGCGCAGCTAGCAGGACAGATACGCAGTATTTT. Translated: CASSAASRTDTQYF.

The genes are TRBV12-3 or TRBV12-4 and TRBJ1-5; D is possibly TRBD1 (6 bases). V lost 5 bases and J 9 bases, leaving 8 bases between the germline ends. This CDR3 is built from 11 residues. This chain's CDR3 is CASSRGGPQHF. CDR3 DNA: TGTGCCAGCAGTCGAGGGGGGCCCCAGCATTTT.

V is TRBV10-3 and J is TRBJ2-7, with D perhaps TRBD2 (6 bases). The V end was cut by 10 bases, the J end by 5 bases, with 9 bases between. Germline CDR1 reads ENHRY; CDR2 reads SYGVKD. There are 10 residues in the CDR3. CDR3 DNA: TGTGCCACCGGGAGCAACGAGCAGTACTTC. The encoded protein is CATGSNEQYF.

The chain employs TRBV5-6 and TRBJ1-3; 7 nucleotides match TRBD1. The CDR3 has 15 residues. Losses at the gene ends were 0 bases for V and 3 bases for J; bases not matched to a gene: 3. Germline-derived CDR1 and CDR2 are SGHDT and YYEEEE. CDR3 protein: CASSLDTGVGNTIYF. The DNA for the CDR3 is TGTGCCAGCAGCTTGGACACAGGGGTTGGAAACACCATATATTTT.

The chain has TRBV6-1 and TRBJ1-6; 9 bases agree with TRBD1. The length of the CDR3 is 15 residues. V shed 0 bases, J shed 9 bases, and the junction held 3 bases outside the gene matches. Germline CDR1 and CDR2: MNHNS and SASEGT. CDR3 sequence reads: CASSEAPGQGSPLHF. The CDR3, as DNA: TGTGCCAGCAGTGAAGCTCCGGGACAGGGTTCACCCCTCCACTTT.

The CDR3 region has the DNA TGTGCCAGCAGACCCTTGACAGGGGGAAACACCATATATTTT. It translates to CASRPLTGGNTIYF. This sequence joins TRBV14 and TRBJ1-3, with 7 bases lining up with TRBD1. V dropped 6 bases and J dropped 4; count of bases not matched to a gene: 6. CDR3 length: 14 amino acids. Germline V gene data show CDR1 as SGHDN and CDR2 as FVKESK.

The V and J genes are TRBV28 and TRBJ2-7, with TRBD2 matching over 8 bases. The junction had 7 bases not matched to a gene; V was cut back by 9 bases and J by 0 bases. The CDR3 loop spans 14 amino acids. Per germline, CDR1 MDHEN and CDR2 SYDVKM. CDR3 region: CASPARGASYEQYF. CDR3 sequence (DNA): TGTGCCAGTCCCGCGCGGGGGGCCTCCTACGAGCAGTACTTC. Complete variable domain (other parts from reference TRBV28 and TRBJ2-7): DVKVTQSSRYLVKRTGEKVFLECVQDMDHENMFWYRQDPGLGLRLIYFSYDVKMKEKGDIPEGYSVSREKKERFSLILESASTNQTSMYLCASPARGASYEQYFGPGTRLTVT.

This clone occurred a few times. This CDR3 reads CASSPPTSSGNTIYF. The DNA for the CDR3 is TGTGCCAGCTCACCACCCACCAGCTCTGGAAACACCATATATTTT. The V and J genes are TRBV18 and TRBJ1-3, with unresolved D. This CDR3 comprises 15 residues. The V end lost 0 bases, the J end lost 0 bases, and 6 bases lay between the germline ends. The germline CDR1 and CDR2 sequences are KGHSH and LQKENI. Variable domain in full (rest from reference TRBV18 and TRBJ1-3): NAGVMQNPRHLVRRRGQEARLRCSPMKGHSHVYWYRQLPEEGLKFMVYLQKENIIDESGMPKERFSAEFPKEGPSILRIQQVVRGDSAAYFCASSPPTSSGNTIYFGEGSWLTVV.

This clone was seen a few times. The chain has TRBV24-1 and TRBJ2-2; 16 bases are shared with TRBD2. The V gene's germline CDR1 is KGHDR and CDR2 SFDVKD. The CDR3 runs to 17 residues. The junction had 5 bases not matched to a gene; V was cut back by 5 bases and J by 6 bases. CDR3 sequence reads: CATSAVGLAGGPGELFF. The CDR3 bases are TGTGCCACCAGTGCGGTGGGACTAGCGGGGGGGCCCGGGGAGCTGTTTTTT.

This clone has just one count. This chain uses TRBV6-5 with TRBJ1-4, with unresolved D. This CDR3 has 14 residues. Germline V gene sequence: CDR1 MNHEY, CDR2 SVGAGI. Trimming pared 5 bases from V and 5 bases from J, leaving 12 bases between. The CDR3 here is CASSKEQQNEKLFF. As DNA, the CDR3 is TGTGCCAGCAGTAAGGAACAGCAAAATGAAAAACTGTTTTTT.

This clone was detected once. This chain links TRBV7-2 with TRBJ2-5, with D hard to call. CDR1 and CDR2 from the germline V gene are SGHTA and FQGNSA. This CDR3 has 14 residues. The V end lost 1 base, the J end lost 3 bases, and 9 bases lay between the germline ends. The CDR3 nucleotides read TGTGCCAGCAGCTTAGTCAGGATGGAAGAGACCCAGTACTTC. This translates into CASSLVRMEETQYF.

This clone was detected only once. The V call is TRBV28, the J call TRBJ1-5, with 9 bases aligning to TRBD1. V dropped 9 bases and J dropped 6; count of bases not matched to a gene: 9. Germline V gene data show CDR1 as MDHEN and CDR2 as SYDVKM. The CDR3 is 14 residues long. This chain's CDR3 is CASNGDRGIQPQHF. The CDR3, as DNA: TGTGCCAGTAACGGCGACAGGGGGATTCAGCCCCAGCATTTT.

The chain couples TRBV3-1 (or the pseudogene TRBV3-2) to TRBJ1-1, with 12 bases lining up with TRBD1. The germline gives CDR1 LGHDT, CDR2 YNNKEL (reference sequence). Trimming removed 5 bases from V and 5 bases from J; junction bases left unmatched: 6. CDR3 length: 15 residues. CDR3 nucleotide sequence: TGTGCCAGCAGCGCCCGGGACAGGGGGCTTACTGAAGCTTTCTTT. Translating it yields CASSARDRGLTEAFF.

J is TRBJ1-2 and V is TRBV5-1; 9 bases line up with TRBD1. CDR1 and CDR2 from the germline V gene are SGHRS and YFSETQ. Trimming cost V 1 base and J 8 bases; bases outside gene matches: 6. This CDR3 spans 14 amino acids. This CDR3 is CASSLRQGGGGYTF. CDR3 bases: TGCGCCAGCAGCTTGAGACAGGGGGGAGGCGGCTACACCTTC.

CDR3 amino acids: CASSSGLAINLQYF. CDR3 DNA: TGTGCCAGCAGCTCCGGACTAGCGATAAATCTGCAGTACTTC. The genes are TRBV7-9 and TRBJ2-5; 9 positions match TRBD2. Trimming cost V 4 bases and J 11 bases; bases outside gene matches: 11. This CDR3 region has 14 residues. Germline V gene data show CDR1 as SEHNR and CDR2 as FQNEAQ (reference sequence).

The chain couples TRBV7-6 to TRBJ1-1, with TRBD1 identical over 7 bases. With 5 bases clipped from V and 11 bases from J, the junction kept 23 bases outside the gene matches. The CDR3 contains 17 residues. Germline V gives CDR1 SGHVS, CDR2 FNYEAQ. The CDR3 DNA is TGTGCCAGCAGCCCAGAGAGAGGGACAGCGCCGTCGTCGGGGGCTTTCTTT. This sequence encodes CASSPERGTAPSSGAFF.

The V call is TRBV6-5, the J call TRBJ1-2; 7 bases match TRBD1. Germline V gene sequence: CDR1 MNHEY, CDR2 SVGAGI. CDR3 length: 16 amino acids. V dropped 2 bases and J dropped 7; count of bases not matched to a gene: 13. As DNA, the CDR3 is TGTGCCAGCAGTTACGGGGGGACAGAGGTAACAAGTGGCTACACCTTC. As protein: CASSYGGTEVTSGYTF.

This clone was observed a few times. The rearrangement uses TRBV5-4 and TRBJ2-7; D may be TRBD2 (7 bases). V gave up 2 bases and J gave up 4 bases, with 22 bases separating them. The CDR3 has 17 amino acids. Germline CDR1 is SGHNT and CDR2 is YYREEE (reference sequence). This chain's CDR3 is CASSFRASGRRGYEQYF. The CDR3 bases are TGTGCCAGCAGCTTTCGGGCTAGCGGCAGGAGGGGGTACGAGCAGTACTTC.

This clone was recorded only once. The chain links TRBV11-2 to TRBJ1-2; possibly TRBD1 for D (5 bases). V was trimmed by 2 bases and J by 7 bases, leaving 14 bases between them. The germline gives CDR1 SGHAT, CDR2 FQNNGV. CDR3 length equals 14 residues. The CDR3 DNA follows: TGTGCCAGCAGCTTACGTAGGCAGGGCTCTGGCTACACCTTC. This translates into CASSLRRQGSGYTF.

Notes on this clone: At one of its ends the junction is not consistent with the germline gene, which may arise from a read error. The genes are TRBV7-7 and TRBJ1-3; D remains ambiguous. Per germline, CDR1 SSHAT and CDR2 FNYEAQ (reference sequence). This CDR3 is built from 15 residues. CDR3 in DNA: TGTGCTAGCAGCTTACTTCGGCTAGCTGGAAACACCATATATTTT. Its translation is CASSLLRLAGNTIYF.

This clone was observed a single time. The chain employs TRBV4-1 and TRBJ1-6; D may be TRBD1 (6 bases). V lost 3 bases, J lost 9 bases, and 9 bases lay in between. CDR3 length: 13 amino acids. Germline V gives CDR1 MGHRA, CDR2 YSYEKL. The CDR3 sequence: CASSHPQGSPLHF. In DNA form, the CDR3 reads TGCGCCAGCAGCCATCCACAGGGTTCACCCCTCCACTTT.

The genes are TRBV5-4 and TRBJ2-7, with 12 nucleotides matching TRBD2. J was trimmed by 7 bases and V by 4 bases; bases with no gene match: 15. Germline V gives CDR1 SGHNT, CDR2 YYREEE (reference sequence). This CDR3 comprises 17 residues. The CDR3 nucleotides are TGTGCCAGCAGCCCGCAGGGGGCACTAGCGGGAGGATTTGAGCAGTACTTC. Its translation is CASSPQGALAGGFEQYF.

The chain links TRBV19 to TRBJ1-5, with 7 bases aligning to TRBD1. Germline trimming cut 5 bases from V and 4 bases from J; bases unmatched to any gene: 8. The CDR3 length is 15 residues. Germline V gene data show CDR1 as LNHDA and CDR2 as SQIVND (reference sequence). The DNA of the CDR3 is TGTGCCAGTAGTCACAACAGGGGTGCGAATCAGCCCCAGCATTTT. This codes for CASSHNRGANQPQHF. The full variable domain, its missing parts supplied by reference TRBV19 and TRBJ1-5, is DGGITQSPKYLFRKEGQNVTLSCEQNLNHDAMYWYRQDPGQGLRLIYYSQIVNDFQKGDIAEGYSVSREKKESFPLTVTSAQKNPTAFYLCASSHNRGANQPQHFGDGTRLSIL.

The J gene is TRBJ2-3, the V gene TRBV2; D is ambiguous. The CDR3 has 12 residues. Germline loops: CDR1 SNHLY, CDR2 FYNNEI. V gave up 7 bases and J gave up 3 bases, with 8 bases separating them. The chain's CDR3 is CASKSVTDTQYF. CDR3 DNA sequence: TGTGCCAGCAAGAGCGTAACAGATACGCAGTATTTT.

The rearrangement uses TRBV12-3 or TRBV12-4 and TRBJ1-1; D is undetermined. This CDR3 has 13 residues. Trimming removed 3 bases from V and 2 bases from J, with 7 bases in between. CDR3 residues: CASSLLINTEAFF. The DNA of the CDR3 is TGTGCCAGCAGTTTGTTAATTAACACTGAAGCTTTCTTT.

The V call is TRBV7-2, the J call TRBJ1-2; D not certain. Deletions cut 1 base from V and 5 bases from J, with 8 bases between. In germline, CDR1 is SGHTA, CDR2 FQGNSA. This CDR3 comprises 13 residues. CDR3 bases: TGTGCCAGCAGCTTAGTAACATCATATGGCTACACCTTC. It encodes CASSLVTSYGYTF.

The chain combines TRBV24-1 with TRBJ2-3, with D possibly being TRBD1 (6 bases). V was clipped by 1 base and J by 11 bases, with 9 bases between them. CDR1 is KGHDR and CDR2 is SFDVKD in the germline V gene. CDR3 length equals 12 residues. CDR3 amino acids: CATSDFGTKQYF. The CDR3 DNA sequence: TGTGCCACCAGTGATTTTGGGACAAAGCAGTATTTT.

This chain joins TRBV12-5 and TRBJ2-7, with 7 bases lining up with TRBD1. Germline V gene lookup returns CDR1 LGHNT and CDR2 FRNRAP. There are 12 residues in the CDR3. V lost 7 bases to trimming and J lost 4 bases; unmatched junction nucleotides: 4. In nucleotides, the CDR3 is TGTGCTAGTGCCCGACAGGGTTACGAGCAGTACTTC. This sequence encodes CASARQGYEQYF.